This T cell receptor (beta chain) originates from a study of identical twins. This clonotype came up a few times. Its antigen is currently unknown. CDR1 and CDR2 (germline): MNHEY, SMNVEV (reference sequence). The V and J ends lost 6 bases and 5 bases respectively, with 16 bases between them. The length of the CDR3 is 14 residues. Study outcomes and limitations: Less excess twin sharing appeared in beta out-of-frame sequences. Invariant T cells like MAIT and iNKT could partly confound the zero-insertion analyses.

Unique molecular identifiers were present on the cDNA, which also gained a universal primer site by template switching. TCRdb reanalysed the 5' RACE reads using MiXCR and keeps one entry per CDR3 protein. In the table there are approximately 890,000 distinct CDR3 sequences, 9% to 15% of which are singletons. The data also belong to a second study, concerning yellow fever vaccine responses in identical twins.

The sequence derives from a woman aged 18-35 years in good health. Sequencing used PBMCs. The chain employs TRBV27 and TRBJ2-5; D is possibly TRBD2 (5 bases). CDR3 DNA: TGTGCCAGCAGAAAGGGCCAGACGGGGGAGACCCAGTACTTC. It specifies CASRKGQTGETQYF.